The 30 T cell receptor beta chains reported below all come from one sample, sequenced in a study of cytomegalovirus exposure and HLA in healthy donors. Researchers ran the PCR with 60 Vbeta and 13 Jbeta primers. Produced via immunoSEQ multiplex PCR; TCRdb's table is partial and in-frame only. This sample carries tens of thousands of clones, 78% of them seen once, and the ten largest clones take 4% to 5.5%. Specimen: PBMCs. The receptors here all came from a male donor in good health and CMV-seropositive.

CDR3 residues: CASSPQRDEQYF. CDR3 DNA: TGTGCCAGCAGCCCCCAGAGGGACGAGCAGTACTTC. The chain combines TRBV13 with TRBJ2-7; D is perhaps TRBD2 (5 bases). The CDR3 extends over 12 amino acids. Germline V gene data show CDR1 as PRHDT and CDR2 as FYEKMQ (reference sequence). V lost 5 bases and J lost 5, with 10 bases in between.

A remark on this clone: A junction end diverges from the germline sequence, so it may reflect a read error. The chain links TRBV7-9 to TRBJ1-5, with 10 bases fitting TRBD1. Germline-derived CDR1 and CDR2 are SEHNR and FQNEAQ (reference sequence). This CDR3 is 17 amino acids long. CDR3 coding DNA: TGTGCCGGCAGCTTAGGGACAGGGGCCTATAGCAATCAGCCCCAGCATTTT. Residues: CAGSLGTGAYSNQPQHF.

This clone was counted between two and nine times. The chain joins TRBV10-3 to TRBJ1-3; 9 bases fit TRBD1. CDR3 length: 14 residues. CDR1 is ENHRY and CDR2 is SYGVKD in the germline V gene. J was trimmed by 4 bases and V by 7 bases; bases with no gene match: 5. This CDR3 is CAIKLTGGGNTIYF. The CDR3 region has the DNA TGTGCCATCAAGCTGACAGGGGGAGGAAACACCATATATTTT.

This rearrangement joins TRBV5-1 to TRBJ1-1; 8 bases are a match to TRBD1. The CDR3 loop spans 15 amino acids. Germline V CDR1 and CDR2: SGHRS, YFSETQ. The J segment lost 6 bases and the V segment lost 0 bases, leaving 7 bases of the junction unmatched. This CDR3 is CASSLDGQGGSEAFF. The CDR3 DNA follows: TGCGCCAGCAGCTTGGATGGACAGGGAGGCTCTGAAGCTTTCTTT.

The gene calls are TRBV5-1 and TRBJ1-1, with 11 bases aligning to TRBD1. CDR3 length: 14 amino acids. V shed 4 bases, J shed 1 base, and the junction held 0 bases outside the gene matches. Germline values: CDR1 SGHRS, CDR2 YFSETQ. This CDR3 is CASSGTGGNTEAFF. The CDR3 coding sequence is TGCGCCAGCAGCGGGACAGGGGGGAACACTGAAGCTTTCTTT.

The CDR3 loop reads CASSQDQVPLGELFF. The CDR3 coding sequence is TGTGCCAGCAGCCAAGATCAAGTTCCACTCGGGGAGCTGTTTTTT. This chain connects TRBV14 to TRBJ2-2; D gene ambiguous. The CDR3 covers 15 residues. Germline CDR1 is SGHDN and CDR2 is FVKESK. The V end was cut by 0 bases, the J end by 7 bases, with 12 bases between.

V is TRBV5-6 and J is TRBJ2-7, with 10 bases identical to TRBD2. Trimming cost V 6 bases and J 0 bases; bases outside gene matches: 6. The CDR3 is 15 residues long. Germline CDR1 SGHDT, CDR2 YYEEEE. The CDR3 loop is CASTFKREGSYEQYF. Here the CDR3 DNA reads TGTGCCAGCACTTTCAAGCGGGAGGGCTCCTACGAGCAGTACTTC.

V gene TRBV19 combines with J gene TRBJ1-4; TRBD1 agrees at 8 bases. Germline trimming cut 5 bases from V and 4 bases from J; bases unmatched to any gene: 6. The CDR3 covers 15 residues. The germline V gene encodes CDR1 LNHDA and CDR2 SQIVND (reference sequence). CDR3: CASSLGTGFNEKLFF. The DNA of the CDR3 is TGTGCCAGTAGTCTGGGGACAGGATTTAATGAAAAACTGTTTTTT. Combining the CDR3 with reference TRBV19 and TRBJ1-4 gives the whole variable domain DGGITQSPKYLFRKEGQNVTLSCEQNLNHDAMYWYRQDPGQGLRLIYYSQIVNDFQKGDIAEGYSVSREKKESFPLTVTSAQKNPTAFYLCASSLGTGFNEKLFFGSGTQLSVL.

The chain uses TRBV6-1 and TRBJ2-3, with 7 bases that match TRBD2. This CDR3 region has 19 residues. V lost 0 bases and J lost 4; bases outside the gene matches: 16. From germline, CDR1 is MNHNS and CDR2 SASEGT. The CDR3 sequence is CASSEALLGPTSPPDTQYF. DNA of the CDR3: TGTGCCAGCAGTGAAGCGCTTCTGGGGCCGACTAGCCCGCCAGATACGCAGTATTTT.

The chain has TRBV11-2 and TRBJ2-1; D perhaps matches TRBD2 (6 bases). The germline V and J ends were trimmed by 5 bases and 9 bases, with 14 bases remaining between them. The germline gives CDR1 SGHAT, CDR2 FQNNGV. CDR3 length: 13 residues. CDR3 sequence: CASSARLVTEQFF. The CDR3 DNA reads as TGTGCCAGCAGCGCCAGACTAGTGACTGAGCAGTTCTTC.

The V call is TRBV14, the J call TRBJ2-5; TRBD2 aligns across 7 bases. The CDR3 runs to 15 residues. Trimming took 4 bases from V and 5 from J; bases not matched to a gene: 10. In germline, CDR1 is SGHDN, CDR2 FVKESK. CDR3 DNA: TGTGCCAGCAGCCCGCTAGGGATGCGGGGGGAGACCCAGTACTTC. This gives the protein CASSPLGMRGETQYF. Filled out from reference TRBV14 and TRBJ2-5, the complete variable domain reads EAGVTQFPSHSVIEKGQTVTLRCDPISGHDNLYWYRRVMGKEIKFLLHFVKESKQDESGMPNNRFLAERTGGTYSTLKVQPAELEDSGVYFCASSPLGMRGETQYFGPGTRLLVL.

This clone was seen a handful of times. The chain employs TRBV6-4 and TRBJ2-2; TRBD1 aligns across 7 bases. This CDR3 spans 13 amino acids. Trimming removed 4 bases from V and 4 bases from J; junction bases left unmatched: 0. Per the germline V gene, CDR1 is MRHNA and CDR2 is SNTAGT. The CDR3 spells CASSAGGTGELFF. CDR3 coding DNA: TGTGCCAGCAGTGCAGGGGGCACCGGGGAGCTGTTTTTT.

This clone has only a few counts. This same CDR3 is encoded by further DNA sequences in the sample. This chain joins TRBV14 and TRBJ2-7, with 7 bases that match TRBD1. J gave up 6 bases and V 4 bases, and 6 bases lay outside the gene matches. Per germline, CDR1 SGHDN and CDR2 FVKESK. The CDR3 is 13 residues long. CDR3 sequence reads: CASSPRRQGEQYF. The CDR3 DNA sequence: TGTGCCAGCAGCCCGAGGCGACAGGGCGAGCAGTACTTC.

The V and J genes are TRBV30 and TRBJ1-5, with D possibly being TRBD1 (6 bases). Germline V gives CDR1 GTSNPN, CDR2 SVGIG (reference sequence). The CDR3 consists of 13 residues. Trimming took 2 bases from V and 7 from J, leaving 12 bases between them. The DNA of the CDR3 is TGTGCCTGGAGTCATTCAGGGGAACAGCCCCAGCATTTT. It codes for CAWSHSGEQPQHF.

This clone showed up just a few times. V is TRBV4-2 and J is TRBJ2-7; 9 bases align to TRBD2. Trimming took 1 base from V and 3 from J; bases not matched to a gene: 7. This CDR3 region has 16 residues. CDR1 LGHNA and CDR2 YNFKEQ come from the germline V gene. The CDR3 is CASSQASGGGVYEQYF. For the CDR3, the DNA is TGTGCCAGCAGCCAAGCGAGCGGCGGGGGGGTCTACGAGCAGTACTTC.

This chain uses TRBV29-1 with TRBJ2-5; 8 bases are shared with TRBD2. The CDR3 runs to 13 residues. V lost 8 bases to trimming and J lost 4 bases; unmatched junction nucleotides: 9. CDR1 is SQVTM, CDR2 ANQGSEA, per germline. In DNA form, the CDR3 reads TGCAGCTGCCGTGCGGGGGGCTCAGAGACCCAGTACTTC. Translating it yields CSCRAGGSETQYF. The variable domain in full, with the rest retrieved from reference TRBV29-1 and TRBJ2-5, is SAVISQKPSRDICQRGTSLTIQCQVDSQVTMMFWYRQQPGQSLTLIATANQGSEATYESGFVIDKFPISRPNLTFSTLTVSNMSPEDSSIYLCSCRAGGSETQYFGPGTRLLVL.

This chain connects TRBV21-1 to TRBJ2-5; TRBD2 is the table's D call, not checked against the DNA. TRBV21-1 is annotated as a pseudogene. The CDR3 is 16 residues long. CDR3 sequence: CASSKDITRVGETQYF. The CDR3 region has the DNA TGTGCCAGCAGCAAAGATATAACGCGGGTGGGGGAGACCCAGTACTTC.

CDR3 in DNA: TGCGCCAGCAGCCAGCCCAGCAGGGCCCCCGGGGCCAACGTCCTGACTTTC. Translation gives CASSQPSRAPGANVLTF. The V and J genes are TRBV4-1 and TRBJ2-6; a possible D gene is TRBD1 (5 bases). V gave up 3 bases and J gave up 4 bases, with 16 bases separating them. Germline assignment: CDR1 MGHRA and CDR2 YSYEKL. CDR3 size: 17 residues.

This clone has just a few counts. The chain uses TRBV2 and TRBJ2-5; 7 nucleotides match TRBD2. J gave up 5 bases and V 7 bases, and 10 bases lay outside the gene matches. The CDR3 loop spans 14 amino acids. Germline CDR1 and CDR2: SNHLY and FYNNEI. CDR3 protein: CASTQVGGDETQYF. CDR3 coding DNA: TGTGCCAGCACCCAGGTGGGAGGGGACGAGACCCAGTACTTC.

The rearrangement links TRBV29-1 to TRBJ2-5, with a possible D match to TRBD2 (7 bases). CDR3 length: 15 residues. From germline, CDR1 is SQVTM and CDR2 ANQGSEA. Trimming pared 3 bases from V and 4 bases from J, leaving 18 bases between. The CDR3 region is CSVDVGGRGGETQYF. DNA of the CDR3: TGCAGCGTTGACGTAGGGGGGAGGGGAGGAGAGACCCAGTACTTC.

The genes are TRBV11-3 and TRBJ2-2; TRBD1 matches at 8 bases. CDR3 size: 15 residues. Germline assignment: CDR1 SGHNT and CDR2 YENEEA. V was pared by 5 bases and J by 6 bases, with 8 bases of the junction left unmatched. The CDR3 nucleotides are TGTGCCAGCAGCCAAAACCCGGGACAGGCCGGGGAGCTGTTTTTT. Translated: CASSQNPGQAGELFF.

V gene TRBV5-8 combines with J gene TRBJ1-1; 7 bases are a match to TRBD1. The CDR3 extends over 14 amino acids. The V segment lost 5 bases and the J segment 0 bases; nucleotides outside the gene matches: 4. Germline V gene lookup returns CDR1 SGHTS and CDR2 YDEGEE. This CDR3 reads CASRNGQVNTEAFF. CDR3 nucleotide sequence: TGTGCCAGCAGGAACGGACAGGTGAACACTGAAGCTTTCTTT.

The CDR3 loop is CASSLAGTSGEQYF. CDR3 sequence (DNA): TGTGCCAGCAGTCTAGCGGGAACTTCGGGAGAGCAGTACTTC. The chain recombines TRBV27 with TRBJ2-7; 9 bases are a match to TRBD2. Germline CDR1 is MNHEY and CDR2 is SMNVEV (reference sequence). The CDR3 consists of 14 residues. V lost 5 bases and J lost 7; bases outside the gene matches: 9.

The chain links TRBV10-3 to TRBJ2-5; 7 bases map to TRBD2. CDR3 length equals 12 residues. Germline loops: CDR1 ENHRY, CDR2 SYGVKD. Trimming took 6 bases from V and 3 from J; bases not matched to a gene: 1. The CDR3: CAISGLEETQYF. CDR3 coding DNA: TGTGCCATCAGCGGACTAGAAGAGACCCAGTACTTC.

This rearrangement joins TRBV18 to TRBJ1-1, with a weak D call TRBD1 (6 bases). CDR1 and CDR2 from the germline V gene are KGHSH and LQKENI. The V end lost 3 bases, the J end lost 0 bases, and 11 bases lay between the germline ends. CDR3 length: 15 residues. The CDR3 sequence is CASSPLAGVNTEAFF. DNA of the CDR3: TGTGCCAGCTCACCTTTAGCAGGGGTGAACACTGAAGCTTTCTTT.

J is TRBJ1-5 and V is TRBV5-6, with TRBD1 matching over 7 bases. Germline V CDR1 and CDR2: SGHDT, YYEEEE. With 4 bases clipped from V and 4 bases from J, the junction kept 5 bases outside the gene matches. The CDR3 extends over 14 amino acids. The CDR3 region has the DNA TGTGCCAGCAGCCAGTTACAGGGGAATCAGCCCCAGCATTTT. It yields the protein CASSQLQGNQPQHF.

V and J are TRBV2 and TRBJ2-7; 9 bases line up with TRBD2. The CDR3 is 14 amino acids. Germline V gives CDR1 SNHLY, CDR2 FYNNEI. V shed 2 bases, J shed 3 bases, and the junction held 2 bases outside the gene matches. DNA for the CDR3: TGTGCCAGCAGTGAACTAGCGGGATTCTACGAGCAGTACTTC. Amino acid sequence: CASSELAGFYEQYF.

The V call is TRBV6-5, the J call TRBJ1-1, with 7 positions matching TRBD1. Per germline, CDR1 MNHEY and CDR2 SVGAGI. The CDR3 is 13 amino acids. The trim removed 5 bases at V and 4 bases at J, leaving 4 bases unmatched. The CDR3 here is CASSQTGSTEAFF. The CDR3 nucleotides read TGTGCCAGCAGTCAGACAGGGTCCACTGAAGCTTTCTTT.

V and J are TRBV5-1 and TRBJ1-2; no clear D. Germline-derived CDR1 and CDR2 are SGHRS and YFSETQ. The CDR3 runs to 14 residues. V lost 0 bases and J lost 7, with 13 bases in between. Here the CDR3 DNA reads TGCGCCAGCAGCTTGGAAGTCGGCCCGGGTGGCTACACCTTC. It codes for CASSLEVGPGGYTF.

The gene calls are TRBV5-1 and TRBJ2-1; D unclear. The CDR3 consists of 13 residues. Germline V gene sequence: CDR1 SGHRS, CDR2 YFSETQ. V lost 0 bases and J 9 bases, leaving 10 bases between the germline ends. The CDR3 sequence is CASSLAGEREQFF. The CDR3 DNA reads as TGCGCCAGCAGCTTGGCCGGCGAGCGTGAGCAGTTCTTC.